This entry features one T cell receptor (beta chain) sequence. This sample was included in a study of Ad26.COV2.S vaccination and SARS-CoV-2 variants. Across the study: Each vaccinee took Ad26.COV2.S intramuscularly, once or twice 56 days apart.

Method: immunoSEQ multiplex PCR; TCRdb's copy keeps in-frame clones and lacks some. The data hold roughly 270,000 clones, with around 87% observed a single time. The CDR3 covers 14 residues. The V end was cut by 5 bases, the J end by 6 bases, with 18 bases between. The V gene's germline CDR1 is SGHRS and CDR2 YFSETQ. Treatment defined: around 19 received Ad26.COV2.S at low or high dose, single or two shots; roughly five received placebo; per-sample allocation not given. Repertoires come from day 63 after the first vaccine or placebo injection. An Ad26 vector expressing Wuhan-strain SARS-CoV-2 spike constituted the vaccine.

The rearrangement links TRBV5-1 to TRBJ2-7; perhaps TRBD2 as D (7 bases). Source: peripheral blood, taken in a trial of Ad26.COV2.S vaccine versus placebo. The sequence came from a person between 18 and 65 years old who received the Ad26.COV2.S COVID-19 vaccine or a placebo. CDR3 bases: TGCGCCAGCAGATTTCTAGGGGGAGGGACCGAGCAGTACTTC. It specifies CASRFLGGGTEQYF.